This section outlines one TCR beta chain sequence together with its context. Repertoires were generated with immunoSEQ multiplex PCR, while TCRdb's copy carries only in-frame clones and drops some. The sample carries 2,500,000 or so clones, over 85% recorded once. This entry belongs to a study of shared clonotypes between healthy human individuals. The CDR3 totals 18 residues. V lost 3 bases and J lost 0; bases outside the gene matches: 7. The germline V gene has CDR1 MRHNA and CDR2 SNTAGT. The TCR originated in a man between 18 and 35 years old in good health. Some clones in this sample may be carry-over from other donors' samples. Sequencing input: naive CD4+ T cells from PBMCs. Subset of the sample: CD45RA+ positively selected. The rearrangement links TRBV6-4 to TRBJ2-1; 11 nucleotides align to TRBD2. The CDR3 sequence: CASSELAGGKSSYNEQFF. The CDR3, as DNA: TGTGCCAGCAGTGAGCTAGCGGGAGGCAAAAGCTCCTACAATGAGCAGTTCTTC.